The 6 T cell receptor beta chains reported below all come from one sample, sequenced in a study of CD4 T cells in relation to SARS-CoV-2 and coronaviruses. Which antigens these TCRs recognize remains unknown. The table came from immunoSEQ multiplex PCR; TCRdb's copy has only in-frame clones and leaves some out. The table shows some 43,000 clones, with about four fifths occurring only once. Material: naive CD4+ T cells from PBMCs, cultured in vitro. As to subset: naive CD4+ T cells isolated by negative enrichment. The source is an adult with COVID-19.

This clone has only one observation. The chain has TRBV7-3 and TRBJ2-5; 8 bases agree with TRBD2. V was clipped by 5 bases and J by 5 bases; unmatched bases: 4. Per germline, CDR1 SGHTA and CDR2 FQGTGA. The CDR3 loop spans 13 amino acids. CDR3 residues: CASSSGSRETQYF. CDR3 bases: TGTGCCAGCAGCAGCGGGAGTCGGGAGACCCAGTACTTC.

The CDR3 DNA reads as TGTGCCAGCAAAAGGCGAGTCGGGGAAAAACTGTTTTTT. Its translation: CASKRRVGEKLFF. The rearrangement links TRBV2 to TRBJ1-4, with unresolved D. CDR3 length equals 13 residues. Germline V gives CDR1 SNHLY, CDR2 FYNNEI. Trimming pared 7 bases from V and 8 bases from J, leaving 14 bases between. The whole variable domain, filled in from reference TRBV2 and TRBJ1-4, reads EPEVTQTPSHQVTQMGQEVILRCVPISNHLYFYWYRQILGQKVEFLVSFYNNEISEKSEIFDDQFSVERPDGSNFTLKIRSTKLEDSAMYFCASKRRVGEKLFFGSGTQLSVL.

The V and J genes are TRBV5-1 and TRBJ1-2, with D hard to call. The CDR3 is made up of 16 amino acids. The germline V gene encodes CDR1 SGHRS and CDR2 YFSETQ. Trimming shortened V by 4 bases and J by 0 bases, and 16 bases separated the two germline ends. In DNA form, the CDR3 reads TGCGCCAGCAGCCCTACCTCGGACGGAGCTAACTATGGCTACACCTTC. This gives the protein CASSPTSDGANYGYTF.

This clone was seen a few times. This sequence joins TRBV30 and TRBJ2-7, with 7 positions matching TRBD1. The V and J ends lost 1 base and 3 bases, in that order; junction bases with no gene match: 6. From germline, CDR1 is GTSNPN and CDR2 SVGIG (reference sequence). The CDR3 has 14 residues. The CDR3 here is CAWSAGTVGYEQYF. CDR3 DNA: TGTGCCTGGAGTGCAGGGACAGTTGGCTACGAGCAGTACTTC.

The chain is built from TRBV18 and TRBJ2-7; D remains unclear. The V end lost 6 bases, the J end lost 2 bases, and 5 bases lay between the germline ends. CDR1 and CDR2 (germline): KGHSH, LQKENI. The CDR3 length is 11 residues. CDR3 sequence (DNA): TGTGCCAGCTCCTTACCCTACGAGCAGTACTTC. This gives the protein CASSLPYEQYF.

The V and J genes are TRBV4-1 and TRBJ1-1, with D maybe TRBD1 (6 bases). CDR1 is MGHRA, CDR2 YSYEKL, per germline. The CDR3 spans 15 residues. Trimming removed 0 bases from V and 5 bases from J, with 13 bases in between. The CDR3 nucleotides read TGCGCCAGCAGCCAAGATGGTCAGGGGCTTACTGAAGCTTTCTTT. Its translation: CASSQDGQGLTEAFF.